Listed below are T cell receptor beta chains from one sample, sequenced in a study of beta chain features in type 1 diabetes. Using immunoSEQ multiplex PCR, the repertoire was profiled, and TCRdb retains in-frame clones only, with some absent. This table has a few hundred thousand clones, around 15% appearing once. Sequencing was done on a sample of naive CD4+ T cells from blood. Every receptor here comes from a man between 25 and 39 years old with type 1 diabetes. Each CDR3 is given with its conserved first and last residue. Fields, in order: V gene, D gene, J gene, CDR3 length, clone size, CDR3 protein, CDR3 DNA. D genes are given only for firm matches. Part of the rows lack a size; the others show once, few, many or a class for expanded clones.

>TRBV5-1|TRBD2|TRBJ2-1|14|few
CASERGSGGNEQFF
TGCGCCAGCGAACGCGGGAGCGGGGGCAATGAGCAGTTCTTC
>TRBV5-4|TRBD1|TRBJ2-7|14|.
CASSLADGQDEQYF
TGTGCCAGCAGCTTGGCCGACGGACAGGACGAGCAGTACTTC
>TRBV4-3|.|TRBJ2-7|15|.
CASSQGQPGDYEQYF
TGCGCCAGCAGCCAAGGGCAGCCAGGAGACTACGAGCAGTACTTC
>TRBV30|.|TRBJ1-1|14|.
CAWGARARGTEAFF
TGTGCCTGGGGGGCCCGAGCGCGGGGCACTGAAGCTTTCTTT
>TRBV30|.|TRBJ2-7|10|few
CAWGNYEQYF
TGTGCCTGGGGAAACTACGAGCAGTACTTC
>TRBV29-1|TRBD2|TRBJ2-7|12|.
CSATTSGYEQYF
TGCAGCGCGACGACTAGCGGCTACGAGCAGTACTTC
>TRBV13|.|TRBJ2-1|14|few
CASSRWTAYNEQFF
TGTGCCAGCAGCCGTTGGACAGCCTACAATGAGCAGTTCTTC
>TRBV9|.|TRBJ2-3|14|few
CASSVALSTDTQYF
TGTGCCAGCAGCGTAGCGCTTAGCACAGATACGCAGTATTTT
>TRBV9|.|TRBJ2-1|17|few
CASSAPFDSGVGGEQFF
TGTGCCAGCAGCGCACCTTTCGATTCTGGAGTCGGGGGTGAGCAGTTCTTC
>TRBV15|.|TRBJ2-3|16|.
CATSSWGGGSTDTQYF
TGTGCCACCAGCTCCTGGGGTGGCGGCAGCACAGATACGCAGTATTTT
>TRBV27|.|TRBJ2-1|14|.
CASSFGGDNNEQFF
TGTGCCAGCAGTTTTGGCGGGGATAACAATGAGCAGTTCTTC
>TRBV7-9|TRBD1|TRBJ2-4|11|.
CASSYDRVPSF
TGTGCCAGCAGCTATGACAGGGTACCCTCATTC
>TRBV7-9|.|TRBJ2-5|13|.
CASSSRVLETQYF
TGTGCCAGCAGCTCCAGGGTATTGGAGACCCAGTACTTC
>TRBV29-1|TRBD1|TRBJ2-7|12|.
CSVTTGDYEQYF
TGCAGCGTGACGACAGGGGACTACGAGCAGTACTTC
>TRBV7-9|.|TRBJ2-1|13|.
CASSPGGYNEQFF
TGTGCCAGCAGCCCTGGGGGCTACAATGAGCAGTTCTTC
>TRBV6-6|TRBD1|TRBJ2-7|14|few
CASSYGTGMYEQYF
TGTGCCAGCAGTTACGGGACAGGGATGTACGAGCAGTACTTC
>TRBV28|.|TRBJ1-5|15|few
CASSDAAVINQPQHF
TGTGCCAGCAGCGATGCGGCGGTTATTAATCAGCCCCAGCATTTT
>TRBV7-9|TRBD2|TRBJ2-1|16|few
CASSPPSGRVNNEQFF
TGTGCCAGCAGCCCACCTAGCGGGAGAGTCAACAATGAGCAGTTCTTC
>TRBV6-6|.|TRBJ1-4|12|few
CASGAFGEKLFF
TGTGCCAGCGGTGCCTTTGGGGAAAAACTGTTTTTT
>TRBV18|TRBD2|TRBJ2-2|17|.
CASSSSGTSYNTGELFF
TGTGCCAGCTCATCGTCCGGGACTAGCTATAACACCGGGGAGCTGTTTTTT
>TRBV25-1|.|TRBJ2-1|13|.
CASSERQLNEQFF
TGTGCCAGCAGTGAACGACAGTTAAATGAGCAGTTCTTC
>TRBV18|.|TRBJ2-5|13|.
CASSPRDQETQYF
TGTGCCAGCTCACCACGGGACCAAGAGACCCAGTACTTC
>TRBV19|.|TRBJ2-6|14|.
CASSATDRANVLTF
TGTGCCAGTAGTGCGACAGATAGAGCCAACGTCCTGACTTTC
>TRBV15|TRBD1|TRBJ2-1|14|.
CATSAQGTYNEQFF
TGTGCCACCAGTGCACAGGGGACCTACAATGAGCAGTTCTTC
>TRBV14|.|TRBJ2-1|12|few
CASSSSGREQFF
TGTGCCAGCAGCTCGAGCGGACGTGAGCAGTTCTTC
>TRBV5-1|TRBD2|TRBJ2-3|13|few
CASGTSATDTQYF
TGCGCCAGCGGGACTAGCGCTACAGATACGCAGTATTTT
>TRBV7-2|TRBD2|TRBJ2-7|14|.
CASSLLGLATEQYF
TGTGCCAGCAGCTTATTGGGACTAGCGACCGAGCAGTACTTC
>TRBV9|TRBD2|TRBJ2-1|15|.
CASSVRTSGLNEQFF
TGTGCCAGCAGCGTTCGGACTAGCGGCCTCAATGAGCAGTTCTTC
>TRBV18|TRBD1|TRBJ2-7|16|few
CASSPPAGQGSYEQYF
TGTGCCAGCTCACCCCCTGCGGGACAGGGTTCCTACGAGCAGTACTTC
>TRBV30|.|TRBJ1-2|13|.
CAWNSGGAGGYTF
TGTGCCTGGAATTCCGGGGGCGCGGGTGGCTACACCTTC
>TRBV25-1|.|TRBJ2-1|16|.
CASSELGRLGSAEQFF
TGTGCCAGCAGTGAATTAGGGAGACTAGGATCGGCTGAGCAGTTCTTC
>TRBV14|.|TRBJ2-7|12|.
CASSHLSYEQYF
TGTGCCAGCAGCCATCTATCCTACGAGCAGTACTTC
>TRBV9|.|TRBJ2-5|14|.
CASSPPSGQETQYF
TGTGCCAGCAGCCCTCCCTCGGGACAAGAGACCCAGTACTTC
>TRBV23-1|.|TRBJ2-3|12|.
CASGRRTDTQYF
TGCGCCAGCGGCAGACGCACAGATACGCAGTATTTT
>TRBV28|.|TRBJ2-7|13|few
CASALGGSYEQYF
TGTGCCAGCGCCCTAGGGGGCTCCTACGAGCAGTACTTC
>TRBV7-2|.|TRBJ2-7|15|few
CASSSSGSSGYEQYF
TGTGCCAGCAGCTCCTCGGGGAGTAGCGGCTACGAGCAGTACTTC
>TRBV29-1|.|TRBJ2-7|13|.
CSVPRDGSYEQYF
TGCAGCGTCCCCCGGGACGGATCCTACGAGCAGTACTTC